The 22 T cell receptor beta chains below come from one sample, sequenced in a study of identical twins. TCRdb passed the 5' RACE reads through MiXCR, listing each CDR3 protein once. The table records 1.5 million to 2 million distinct CDR3 sequences, roughly 35% of them present only once. Sample: cord blood. These TCRs come from a newborn girl in good health.

The chain joins TRBV11-2 to TRBJ2-5; the D gene could be TRBD1 or TRBD2 (5 bases each). The J call may not be correct, given that the DNA end is closer to TRBJ2-7. Germline-derived CDR1 and CDR2 are SGHAT and FQNNGV. The CDR3 is 15 residues long. As DNA, the CDR3 is TGTGCCAGCAGCTTAGTACGGGGCCTCTACTACGAGCAGTACTTC. This translates into CASSLVRGLYYEQYF.

The rearrangement joins TRBV21-1 to TRBJ2-3; the table gives TRBD2 as D, unverified against the DNA. TRBV21-1 is tagged as a pseudogene. The CDR3 length is 17 residues. CDR3 nucleotide sequence: TGTGCCAGCAGCAAAGGAGTCGGGAGTGCGCCCACAGATACGCAGTATTTT. It yields the protein CASSKGVGSAPTDTQYF.

The V and J genes are TRBV5-1 and TRBJ2-1; 7 nucleotides line up with TRBD2. The length of the CDR3 is 15 residues. Germline V gene sequence: CDR1 SGHRS, CDR2 YFSETQ. V gave up 10 bases and J gave up 0 bases; unmatched junction bases: 10. As DNA, the CDR3 is TGCGCCGCGGCACGGGACTACATCTCCTACAATGAGCAGTTCTTC. Protein sequence: CAAARDYISYNEQFF.

The chain carries TRBV11-2 and TRBJ2-3; 9 bases line up with TRBD1. This CDR3 contains 15 residues. Germline CDR1 SGHAT, CDR2 FQNNGV. Trimming took 4 bases from V and 3 from J; bases not matched to a gene: 5. This CDR3 is CASSSQGQGTDTQYF. The CDR3 nucleotides are TGTGCCAGCAGCTCCCAGGGACAGGGAACAGATACGCAGTATTTT.

The chain is built from TRBV20-1 and TRBJ2-1, with a possible D match to TRBD2 (5 bases). Germline V gene sequence: CDR1 DFQATT, CDR2 SNEGSKA (reference sequence). The CDR3 has 18 residues. V was trimmed by 0 bases and J by 2 bases, leaving 20 bases between them. The chain's CDR3 is CSARDLREGDEAYNEQFF. The CDR3 nucleotides are TGCAGTGCTAGAGATCTACGGGAAGGAGATGAGGCCTACAATGAGCAGTTCTTC.

The chain recombines TRBV12-3 or TRBV12-4 with TRBJ2-1, with 10 bases aligning to TRBD2. V lost 3 bases and J lost 1; bases outside the gene matches: 9. CDR3 length: 18 amino acids. The CDR3 DNA is TGTGCCAGCAGTTTCCACCTAGCGGGAGATCGGTCCTACAATGAGCAGTTCTTC. Residues: CASSFHLAGDRSYNEQFF.

Here the CDR3 DNA reads TGTGCCAGCAGCGGCCGGGACAGGGCTTCAGATACGCAGTATTTT. It is translated as CASSGRDRASDTQYF. This rearrangement joins TRBV9 to TRBJ2-3; 9 nucleotides match TRBD1. This CDR3 has 15 residues. Germline assignment: CDR1 SGDLS and CDR2 YYNGEE. Trimming removed 3 bases from V and 4 bases from J; junction bases left unmatched: 6.

This clonotype was detected a few times. The chain joins TRBV29-1 to TRBJ1-2; 8 positions agree with TRBD1. The CDR3 contains 17 residues. The germline V gene has CDR1 SQVTM and CDR2 ANQGSEA. J gave up 3 bases and V 2 bases, and 14 bases lay outside the gene matches. CDR3 sequence: CSVESGRQGMGYYGYTF. The CDR3, as DNA: TGCAGCGTTGAATCGGGTCGACAGGGGATGGGTTACTATGGCTACACCTTC.

The J gene is TRBJ2-1, the V gene TRBV5-4, with 8 nucleotides matching TRBD2. Germline CDR1 is SGHNT and CDR2 is YYREEE (reference sequence). This CDR3 region has 12 residues. The V gene end was trimmed by 10 bases and the J gene end by 10 bases; junction bases not matched to a gene: 10. Here the CDR3 reads CASGVAGYEQFF. The DNA of the CDR3 is TGTGCCTCCGGTGTAGCGGGGTACGAGCAGTTCTTC.

The chain couples TRBV7-9 to TRBJ2-3, with 12 bases aligning to TRBD2. V lost 6 bases to trimming and J lost 6 bases; unmatched junction nucleotides: 7. The CDR3 runs to 15 residues. CDR1 is SEHNR and CDR2 is FQNEAQ in the germline V gene (reference sequence). The DNA for the CDR3 is TGTGCCAGCAGTCGGACTAGCGGGACCGCGGATACGCAGTATTTT. Translated, it gives CASSRTSGTADTQYF.

Concerning this clonotype: An end of the junction does not agree with germline; a read error may underlie this. The chain links TRBV3-1 to TRBJ2-1; 8 positions match TRBD2. The CDR3 loop spans 14 amino acids. Germline V gene data show CDR1 as LGHDT and CDR2 as YNNKEL (reference sequence). CDR3 in amino acids: CASTQLAALNEQFF. The CDR3 coding sequence is TGTGCCAGCACCCAACTAGCGGCCCTCAATGAGCAGTTCTTC.

A few counts support this clonotype. The chain carries TRBV6-6 and TRBJ1-5, with D tentatively TRBD1 (5 bases). CDR1 is MNHNY and CDR2 is SVGAGI in the germline V gene (reference sequence). CDR3 length: 15 residues. Trimming shortened V by 5 bases and J by 5 bases, and 16 bases separated the two germline ends. CDR3 bases: TGTGCCAGCAGTCCGGGACTATCGGCTGATCAGCCCCAGCATTTT. Its protein is CASSPGLSADQPQHF.

This clonotype has a single count. V usage is TRBV30 and J usage is TRBJ2-5; 8 bases agree with TRBD2. This CDR3 comprises 15 residues. J lost 2 bases, V lost 2 bases, and 7 bases had no gene match. Germline V gives CDR1 GTSNPN, CDR2 SVGIG (reference sequence). Here the CDR3 DNA reads TGTGCCTGGAGTCTACGGGGGGGCCTTCAAGAGACCCAGTACTTC. Translated: CAWSLRGGLQETQYF.

V and J are TRBV5-1 and TRBJ2-3, with D unresolved. Per germline, CDR1 SGHRS and CDR2 YFSETQ. Trimming removed 4 bases from V and 3 bases from J, with 15 bases in between. This CDR3 comprises 15 residues. The CDR3 here is CASSPKPVGTDTQYF. In DNA, the CDR3 is TGCGCCAGCAGCCCGAAACCAGTGGGGACAGATACGCAGTATTTT.

This clonotype came up many times. This chain joins TRBV28 and TRBJ1-4, with TRBD1 as a possible D gene (5 bases). The CDR3 loop spans 13 amino acids. Germline-derived CDR1 and CDR2 are MDHEN and SYDVKM. The germline V and J ends were trimmed by 4 bases and 3 bases, with 6 bases remaining between them. The CDR3 sequence is CASSSGPNEKLFF. In DNA form, the CDR3 reads TGTGCCAGCAGTTCGGGGCCTAATGAAAAACTGTTTTTT.

This clonotype has a handful of counts. The gene calls are TRBV5-1 and TRBJ2-3; D not resolved. Trimming cost V 2 bases and J 1 base, with 11 bases left between them. CDR3 length: 15 amino acids. Germline V CDR1 and CDR2: SGHRS, YFSETQ. The chain's CDR3 is CASSLVLEGTDTQYF. In DNA form, the CDR3 reads TGCGCCAGCAGCTTAGTTCTCGAGGGCACAGATACGCAGTATTTT.

Comments on this clonotype: Mismatch with germline at one junction end may stem from a read error. This rearrangement joins TRBV20-1 to TRBJ2-1; D is possibly TRBD1 or TRBD2 (6 bases each). Germline CDR1 is DFQATT and CDR2 is SNEGSKA (reference sequence). CDR3 length: 14 amino acids. The CDR3 spells CSASRGASYNGQFF. CDR3 bases: TGCAGTGCTAGTAGGGGGGCCTCCTACAATGGGCAGTTCTTC.

This clonotype showed up just a few times. The chain joins TRBV7-2 to TRBJ2-7; 11 bases are a match to TRBD2. V shed 2 bases, J shed 5 bases, and the junction held 5 bases outside the gene matches. The CDR3 has 15 amino acids. CDR1 is SGHTA and CDR2 is FQGNSA in the germline V gene. CDR3: CASSLTSGRLHEQYF. As DNA, the CDR3 is TGTGCCAGCAGCTTAACTAGCGGGAGACTCCACGAGCAGTACTTC. Variable domain in full (rest from reference TRBV7-2 and TRBJ2-7): GAGVSQSPSNKVTEKGKDVELRCDPISGHTALYWYRQSLGQGLEFLIYFQGNSAPDKSGLPSDRFSAERTGGSVSTLTIQRTQQEDSAVYLCASSLTSGRLHEQYFGPGTRLTVT.

This clonotype was found a few times. The gene calls are TRBV3-1 and TRBJ2-5; 8 bases map to TRBD2. The better agreement between TRBJ2-7 and the DNA end casts doubt on the J call. Germline V gene sequence: CDR1 LGHDT, CDR2 YNNKEL (reference sequence). The CDR3 runs to 17 residues. As DNA, the CDR3 is TGTGCCAGCAGTCTTGGGGCTCTTGGACTAGCCTCTCGCGAGCAGTACTTC. It is translated as CASSLGALGLASREQYF.

This clonotype was seen a handful of times. The gene calls are TRBV7-2 and TRBJ1-2; maybe TRBD1 (5 bases). The CDR3 spans 15 residues. Per the germline V gene, CDR1 is SGHTA and CDR2 is FQGNSA. Trimming took off 1 base at V and 2 bases at J, with 11 bases between the two ends. The DNA of the CDR3 is TGTGCCAGCAGCTTAGACAGGCTGATAAACTATGGCTACACCTTC. It yields the protein CASSLDRLINYGYTF.

The chain joins TRBV5-8 to TRBJ2-5; 11 positions agree with TRBD2. Germline V gene sequence: CDR1 SGHTS, CDR2 YDEGEE. After removal of 2 bases from V and 0 bases from J, the junction contained 12 bases not matched to a gene. This CDR3 has 19 residues. This CDR3 is CASSFIPLAGVMYQETQYF. The CDR3 bases are TGTGCCAGCAGCTTTATCCCACTAGCGGGGGTAATGTACCAAGAGACCCAGTACTTC.

This clonotype was counted a single time. This chain joins TRBV9 and TRBJ2-3; 11 nucleotides match TRBD2. The CDR3 is 18 amino acids. V dropped 0 bases and J dropped 6; count of bases not matched to a gene: 12. Germline assignment: CDR1 SGDLS and CDR2 YYNGEE. For the CDR3, the DNA is TGTGCCAGCAGCGTAGGACTAGCGGGATCCTCATGGACGGATACGCAGTATTTT. As protein: CASSVGLAGSSWTDTQYF.